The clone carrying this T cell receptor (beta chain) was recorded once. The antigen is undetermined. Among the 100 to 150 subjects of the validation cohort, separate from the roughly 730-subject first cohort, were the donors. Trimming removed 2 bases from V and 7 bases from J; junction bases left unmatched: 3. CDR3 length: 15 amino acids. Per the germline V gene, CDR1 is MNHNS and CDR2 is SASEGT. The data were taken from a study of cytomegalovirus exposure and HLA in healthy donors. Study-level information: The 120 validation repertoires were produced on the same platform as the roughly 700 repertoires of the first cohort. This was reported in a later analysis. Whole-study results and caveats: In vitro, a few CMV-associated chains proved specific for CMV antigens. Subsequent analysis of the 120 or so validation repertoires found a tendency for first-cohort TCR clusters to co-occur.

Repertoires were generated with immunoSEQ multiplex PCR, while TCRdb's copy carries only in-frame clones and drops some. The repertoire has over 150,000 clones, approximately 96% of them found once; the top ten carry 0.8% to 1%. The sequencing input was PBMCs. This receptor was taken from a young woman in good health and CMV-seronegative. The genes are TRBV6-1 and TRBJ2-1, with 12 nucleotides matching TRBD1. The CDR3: CASSERDRGRNEQFF. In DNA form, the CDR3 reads TGTGCCAGCAGTGAAAGGGACAGGGGGCGAAATGAGCAGTTCTTC.